This TCR beta chain is drawn from a study of blood T cell repertoires in COVID-19. Across the study: Specimens from acute and convalescent COVID-19 originated in the United States, Italy and Spain. The cDNA or gDNA used as material had been derived from T cells, B-cell-depleted T cells, or PBMCs.

Original methodology: Estimation of nucleated cell counts relied on the amplification of reference gene primers. Sequencing was performed with immunoSEQ multiplex PCR; in TCRdb, only in-frame clones are kept and a portion is missing. For V, J and clone size, that table is used; D and trimming come from the DNA. This sample has roughly 400,000 clones; roughly 86% occur once, and the top ten carry around 1.9%. Those who participated ranged in age from roughly 18 to 90 years and resided in approximately 23 US areas. Trimming took 3 bases from V and 4 from J; bases not matched to a gene: 2. The CDR3 is made up of 13 amino acids. The germline V gene has CDR1 SGDLS and CDR2 YYNGEE.

The chain uses TRBV9 and TRBJ1-2; 8 bases agree with TRBD1. The sample comprised PBMCs or T cells enriched from blood (not recorded which). This TCR was sampled from a woman aged 40 to 50 with acute COVID-19. Written as DNA, the CDR3 is TGTGCCAGCAGCGCGGACAGGGTCTATGGCTACACCTTC. Translation gives CASSADRVYGYTF.